This T cell receptor beta chain was recorded in a study of cytomegalovirus exposure and HLA in healthy donors. Study-level background: The same platform as the roughly 630 first-cohort repertoires was used for the 130 or so validation repertoires, a later analysis reported. Study outcomes and limitations: Some public TCRs appeared in many individuals, while most sequences were rare. According to the study, 150 to 200 TCR beta chains were cytomegalovirus-associated.

This clone was detected only once. The antigen is undetermined. Here immunoSEQ multiplex PCR was the method, and the copy in TCRdb shows in-frame clones only, minus some. The sample contains roughly 250,000 clones, nearly 90% of which appear only once. CDR3 size: 16 residues. V was clipped by 3 bases and J by 0 bases, with 12 bases between them. CDR1 MGHRA and CDR2 YSYEKL come from the germline V gene. The study drew the donors from its roughly 110-subject validation cohort, separate from the approximately 670-subject first cohort. V gene TRBV4-1 combines with J gene TRBJ2-1, with D unclear. Sequencing used PBMCs. This TCR was sampled from a woman aged 18-29 years in good health and CMV-seronegative. The DNA for the CDR3 is TGCGCCAGCAGCCAGGAGACTTCAGACTCCTACAATGAGCAGTTCTTC. Its protein product is CASSQETSDSYNEQFF.